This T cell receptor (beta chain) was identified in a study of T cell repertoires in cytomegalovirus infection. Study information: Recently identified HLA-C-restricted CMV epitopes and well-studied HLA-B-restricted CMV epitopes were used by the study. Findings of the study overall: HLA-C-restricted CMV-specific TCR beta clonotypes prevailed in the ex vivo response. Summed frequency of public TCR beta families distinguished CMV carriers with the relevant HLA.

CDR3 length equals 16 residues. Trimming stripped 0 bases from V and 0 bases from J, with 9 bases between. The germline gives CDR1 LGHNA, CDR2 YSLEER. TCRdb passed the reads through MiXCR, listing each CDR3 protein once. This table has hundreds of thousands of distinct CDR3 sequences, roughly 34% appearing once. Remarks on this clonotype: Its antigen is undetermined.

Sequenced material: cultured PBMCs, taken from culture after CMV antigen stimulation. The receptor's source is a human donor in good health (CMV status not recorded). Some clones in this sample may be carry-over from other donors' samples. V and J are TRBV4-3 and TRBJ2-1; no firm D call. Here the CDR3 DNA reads TGCGCCAGCAGCCAAGATCCACCGTCCTCCTACAATGAGCAGTTCTTC. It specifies CASSQDPPSSYNEQFF.